The 8 T cell receptor beta chains below all came from one sample that was sequenced in a study of cytomegalovirus exposure and HLA in healthy donors. In the PCR, 60 Vbeta and 13 Jbeta primers were used. Measured with immunoSEQ multiplex PCR; TCRdb has only the in-frame clones, and not every one. Of 90,000 or so clones in the sample, roughly 75% are singletons; the top ten hold about 4%. The sequenced sample was PBMCs. The receptors originated from a man aged 55 to 70 in good health and CMV-seronegative.

This clone has only one observation. The chain combines TRBV2 with TRBJ1-5; no clear D. Germline assignment: CDR1 SNHLY and CDR2 FYNNEI. V gave up 2 bases and J gave up 4 bases, with 9 bases separating them. The CDR3 contains 14 residues. The CDR3 DNA reads as TGTGCCAGCAGTGAAATGGTAGTAAATCAGCCCCAGCATTTT. Its translation is CASSEMVVNQPQHF.

V usage is TRBV7-9 and J usage is TRBJ2-5, with D maybe TRBD1 (7 bases). Trimming took 6 bases from V and 9 from J, leaving 29 bases between them. The CDR3 is 17 amino acids. Germline V CDR1 and CDR2: SEHNR, FQNEAQ (reference sequence). The CDR3 DNA sequence: TGTGCCAGCAGTTACCGGAGGGGGGACAGCCGGGGTGAGGCCCAGTACTTC. The encoded protein is CASSYRRGDSRGEAQYF.

The chain combines TRBV6-4 with TRBJ2-1; D may be TRBD2 (5 bases). The germline gives CDR1 MRHNA, CDR2 SNTAGT. V shed 5 bases and J shed 7 bases, with 15 bases lying between them. The CDR3 sequence is 14 residues long. The CDR3 DNA reads as TGTGCCAGCAGTCTCACCCCGGACTCAAATGAGCAGTTCTTC. This codes for CASSLTPDSNEQFF.

This clone was recorded once. The rearrangement joins TRBV6-5 to TRBJ2-7; 11 positions match TRBD1. Germline CDR1 MNHEY, CDR2 SVGAGI. The CDR3 contains 15 residues. Trimming cost V 5 bases and J 7 bases; bases outside gene matches: 10. The CDR3 region is CASSPPGQGGREQYF. The CDR3 DNA follows: TGTGCCAGCAGTCCGCCGGGACAGGGGGGCAGAGAGCAGTACTTC.

This clone was observed once. The V and J genes are TRBV2 and TRBJ2-7; TRBD1 matches at 9 bases. This CDR3 is 15 amino acids long. Unmatched junction bases numbered 9, after V lost 6 bases and J lost 3 bases. Per germline, CDR1 SNHLY and CDR2 FYNNEI. The CDR3 here is CASSKEGGQGYEQYF. CDR3 nucleotides: TGTGCCAGCAGCAAAGAGGGGGGACAGGGCTACGAGCAGTACTTC.

In its sample, this clone was seen a few times. The V and J genes are TRBV7-3 and TRBJ1-1; 10 bases map to TRBD1. The CDR3 has 15 amino acids. Germline V gives CDR1 SGHTA, CDR2 FQGTGA. With V trimmed by 5 bases and J by 0 bases, 3 bases remained unmatched. CDR3 amino acids: CASSPGQGVNTEAFF. The CDR3 region has the DNA TGTGCCAGCAGCCCCGGACAGGGGGTGAACACTGAAGCTTTCTTT.

The CDR3 sequence is CASSLGAGGRMNEQFF. DNA for the CDR3: TGTGCCAGCAGCTTAGGGGCGGGGGGGCGTATGAATGAGCAGTTCTTC. This chain connects TRBV11-3 to TRBJ2-1; 9 bases map to TRBD2. CDR1 SGHNT and CDR2 YENEEA come from the germline V gene. The CDR3 has 16 amino acids. Trimming removed 1 base from V and 7 bases from J; junction bases left unmatched: 8.

The chain joins TRBV6-1 to TRBJ2-5, with a weak D call TRBD1 (6 bases). The CDR3 extends over 13 amino acids. The germline gives CDR1 MNHNS, CDR2 SASEGT. The V gene lost 5 bases and the J gene lost 1 base, with 8 bases spanning the gap. CDR3 bases: TGTGCCAGCAGTACAGGGCCCCAAGAGACCCAGTACTTC. It encodes CASSTGPQETQYF.